This TCR beta chain was retrieved from a study of T cell responses to AZD1222 COVID-19 vaccine. This CDR3 region has 13 residues. Trimming pared 3 bases from V and 3 bases from J, leaving 8 bases between. CDR1 is MNHEY and CDR2 is SMNVEV in the germline V gene (reference sequence). The protocol was immunoSEQ multiplex PCR, while the TCRdb copy is restricted to in-frame clones and leaves out a portion. The profile covers 99,000 or so clones, with roughly nine tenths appearing a single time and approximately 3% taken by the ten largest. The sequence was obtained from an adult who received the MenACWY meningococcal vaccine as a control. The source material was peripheral blood, sampled 28 days after the second dose of the MenACWY control vaccine. The rearrangement links TRBV27 to TRBJ2-5; no clear D. The CDR3 bases are TGTGCCAGCAGTTTTAGGCCAGAAGAGACCCAGTACTTC. Amino acid sequence: CASSFRPEETQYF.